The 22 T cell receptor beta chains below were found in one sample sequenced in a study of T cell repertoires in cytomegalovirus infection. No antigen has been assigned to these receptors. Via MiXCR, TCRdb re-called the reads, giving one row per CDR3 protein. Of about 400,000 distinct CDR3 sequences in the sample, approximately 35% are singletons; the top ten hold approximately 13%. The specimen was cultured PBMCs, collected from culture after CMV antigen stimulation. The receptors derive from a human donor in good health (CMV status not recorded). Some clones in this sample may be carry-over from other donors' samples.

The chain links TRBV10-3 to TRBJ2-7; 14 nucleotides agree with TRBD2. V lost 6 bases, J lost 2 bases, and 3 bases stayed unmatched. Germline V CDR1 and CDR2: ENHRY, SYGVKD. The CDR3 contains 15 residues. CDR3 nucleotide sequence: TGTGCCATCAGCTCGGGACTAGCGGGAGCCTACGAGCAGTACTTC. This gives the protein CAISSGLAGAYEQYF.

CDR3 sequence reads: CASSPRDRPPNEQFF. In DNA form, the CDR3 reads TGTGCCAGCAGTCCTCGGGACAGGCCACCCAATGAGCAGTTCTTC. The chain is built from TRBV6-5 and TRBJ2-1; 8 bases agree with TRBD1. CDR3 size: 15 residues. V shed 5 bases and J 6 bases; nucleotides not matched to a gene: 9. Germline assignment: CDR1 MNHEY and CDR2 SVGAGI.

This clonotype was counted only a few times. The chain combines TRBV4-1 with TRBJ2-1, with 12 bases lining up with TRBD2. Germline-derived CDR1 and CDR2 are MGHRA and YSYEKL. Germline trimming cut 0 bases from V and 7 bases from J; bases unmatched to any gene: 7. CDR3 length: 17 amino acids. Here the CDR3 reads CASSQERVLAGGNEQFF. DNA for the CDR3: TGCGCCAGCAGCCAAGAAAGAGTACTAGCGGGAGGAAATGAGCAGTTCTTC.

In its sample, this clonotype was seen a few times. This sequence joins TRBV7-8 and TRBJ2-7, with 7 bases aligning to TRBD2. The CDR3 runs to 17 residues. V lost 1 base, J lost 0 bases, and 9 bases stayed unmatched. CDR1 is SGHVS, CDR2 FQNEAQ, per germline. The CDR3 sequence is CASSLEREWTSSYEQYV. The CDR3 coding sequence is TGTGCCAGCAGCTTAGAGAGGGAGTGGACTAGCTCCTACGAGCAGTACGTC.

The chain carries TRBV19 and TRBJ2-3; 16 nucleotides agree with TRBD2. Germline assignment: CDR1 LNHDA and CDR2 SQIVND (reference sequence). This CDR3 comprises 20 residues. V lost 6 bases and J lost 4; bases outside the gene matches: 16. The DNA of the CDR3 is TGTGCCAGTAGCGCTCCCTCCGGGACTAGCGGGAGGGCCGGGGCAGATACGCAGTATTTT. Its protein is CASSAPSGTSGRAGADTQYF. Variable domain in full (rest from reference TRBV19 and TRBJ2-3): DGGITQSPKYLFRKEGQNVTLSCEQNLNHDAMYWYRQDPGQGLRLIYYSQIVNDFQKGDIAEGYSVSREKKESFPLTVTSAQKNPTAFYLCASSAPSGTSGRAGADTQYFGPGTRLTVL.

At least ten counts were recorded for this clonotype. V and J are TRBV11-2 and TRBJ2-2; D is undetermined. V lost 3 bases and J 1 base, leaving 0 bases between the germline ends. CDR1 and CDR2 from the germline V gene are SGHAT and FQNNGV. This CDR3 is built from 12 residues. As DNA, the CDR3 is TGTGCCAGCAGCTTGAACACCGGGGAGCTGTTTTTT. Translated: CASSLNTGELFF.

V is TRBV7-2 and J is TRBJ2-1, with 11 bases lining up with TRBD2. CDR1 SGHTA and CDR2 FQGNSA come from the germline V gene. The CDR3 loop spans 17 amino acids. J lost 8 bases, V lost 5 bases, and 14 bases had no gene match. The DNA of the CDR3 is TGTGCCAGCAGCCGCAAAACCGTCACTAGCGGGAGCTATGAGCAGTTCTTC. This translates into CASSRKTVTSGSYEQFF.

The chain couples TRBV10-3 to TRBJ2-2; tentatively, D is TRBD1 (5 bases). V lost 6 bases, J lost 1 base, and 18 bases lay in between. The CDR3 extends over 17 amino acids. Germline V gene sequence: CDR1 ENHRY, CDR2 SYGVKD. The CDR3 DNA sequence: TGTGCCATCAGCGCCCCCTATGGCGGACAGAACACCGGGGAGCTGTTTTTT. This sequence encodes CAISAPYGGQNTGELFF.

This rearrangement joins TRBV19 to TRBJ2-1; no firm D call. This CDR3 spans 11 amino acids. Trimming removed 3 bases at V and 9 bases at J, with 6 bases between. Germline V gene data show CDR1 as LNHDA and CDR2 as SQIVND (reference sequence). As DNA, the CDR3 is TGTGCCAGTAGTATTCCTAGTGAGCAGTTCTTC. This translates into CASSIPSEQFF.

This clonotype came up many times. The rearrangement uses TRBV7-2 and TRBJ1-1, with TRBD1 identical over 7 bases. The V and J ends lost 5 bases and 10 bases, in that order; junction bases with no gene match: 13. Germline V gene lookup returns CDR1 SGHTA and CDR2 FQGNSA. The CDR3 sequence is 14 residues long. In DNA, the CDR3 is TGTGCCAGCAGCGTATTGACAGGGAGCGCGGCAGCTTTCTTT. Amino acid sequence: CASSVLTGSAAAFF.

This chain links TRBV4-3 with TRBJ1-2; no clear D. The CDR3 loop spans 15 amino acids. Germline lookup yields CDR1 LGHNA and CDR2 YSLEER. V was cut by 3 bases and J by 4 bases, with 15 bases left in between. CDR3: CASSQDRTDLYGYTF. CDR3 nucleotides: TGCGCCAGCAGCCAGGATCGGACGGACCTCTATGGCTACACCTTC.

The rearrangement links TRBV19 to TRBJ2-1, with D tentatively TRBD2 (6 bases). CDR3 length equals 13 residues. Between the trimmed V and J ends, which lost 4 bases and 10 bases, there was a span of 14 bases. Germline-derived CDR1 and CDR2 are LNHDA and SQIVND (reference sequence). The CDR3, as DNA: TGTGCCAGTAGTAAAACCGGGACTCGGGAGCAGTTCTTC. Protein sequence: CASSKTGTREQFF. Full variable domain (missing parts from reference TRBV19 and TRBJ2-1): DGGITQSPKYLFRKEGQNVTLSCEQNLNHDAMYWYRQDPGQGLRLIYYSQIVNDFQKGDIAEGYSVSREKKESFPLTVTSAQKNPTAFYLCASSKTGTREQFFGPGTRLTVL.

This clonotype turned up a few times. The chain combines TRBV25-1 with TRBJ2-1; 8 nucleotides align to TRBD2. The CDR3 sequence is 16 residues long. V shed 2 bases, J shed 3 bases, and the junction held 6 bases outside the gene matches. CDR1 MGHDK and CDR2 SYGVNS come from the germline V gene. Here the CDR3 reads CASSERQRERYNEQFF. CDR3 DNA: TGTGCCAGCAGTGAAAGGCAGCGGGAGCGCTACAATGAGCAGTTCTTC.

The chain joins TRBV7-2 to TRBJ2-7; 9 positions match TRBD1. The CDR3 length is 15 residues. The trim removed 6 bases at V and 7 bases at J, leaving 13 bases unmatched. Looked up from germline, CDR1 is SGHTA and CDR2 is FQGNSA. The CDR3 nucleotides read TGTGCCAGCAGACCAGAGACAGGGGGGGCCTTTGAGCAGTACTTC. It encodes CASRPETGGAFEQYF.

There are a few counts of this clonotype. The V and J genes are TRBV7-9 and TRBJ2-2; no firm D call. Germline-derived CDR1 and CDR2 are SEHNR and FQNEAQ (reference sequence). The V gene lost 3 bases and the J gene lost 8 bases, with 4 bases spanning the gap. CDR3 size: 11 residues. The CDR3 region is CASSFVGELFF. In DNA form, the CDR3 reads TGTGCCAGCAGCTTCGTAGGGGAGCTGTTTTTT.

The genes are TRBV27 and TRBJ2-3; 8 bases match TRBD2. Germline V gives CDR1 MNHEY, CDR2 SMNVEV (reference sequence). This CDR3 is built from 17 residues. V dropped 2 bases and J dropped 4; count of bases not matched to a gene: 11. The CDR3 DNA reads as TGTGCCAGCAGTTTAGGCCTCGGGAGGGCCCCCGCAGATACGCAGTATTTT. This codes for CASSLGLGRAPADTQYF.

The CDR3 nucleotides are TGTGCCACCAGCAGAGATCCCGCGGGCCACACAGATACGCAGTATTTT. Amino acid sequence: CATSRDPAGHTDTQYF. The chain uses TRBV15 and TRBJ2-3; D is possibly TRBD2 (5 bases). Germline CDR1 and CDR2: LNHNV and YYDKDF (reference sequence). V lost 0 bases to trimming and J lost 2 bases, with 12 bases between them. This CDR3 is built from 16 residues.

V and J are TRBV5-5 and TRBJ2-7; possibly TRBD1 or TRBD2 for D (5 bases each). Per the germline V gene, CDR1 is SGHKS and CDR2 is YYEKEE (reference sequence). This CDR3 is built from 13 residues. Trimming left V 0 bases short and J 4 bases short, with 8 bases between. CDR3 sequence: CASSLGGKYEQYF. As DNA, the CDR3 is TGTGCCAGCAGCTTGGGGGGGAAGTACGAGCAGTACTTC. Variable domain in full (rest from reference TRBV5-5 and TRBJ2-7): DAGVTQSPTHLIKTRGQQVTLRCSPISGHKSVSWYQQVLGQGPQFIFQYYEKEERGRGNFPDRFSARQFPNYSSELNVNALLLGDSALYLCASSLGGKYEQYFGPGTRLTVT.

This clonotype occurred a few times. The chain combines TRBV11-2 with TRBJ2-1; unclear D gene. Germline values: CDR1 SGHAT, CDR2 FQNNGV. V lost 2 bases and J 4 bases, leaving 15 bases between the germline ends. The CDR3 is 16 amino acids. CDR3 bases: TGTGCCAGCAGCTTACTTCTCAGGACGCAGTACAATGAGCAGTTCTTC. It codes for CASSLLLRTQYNEQFF. Combining the CDR3 with reference TRBV11-2 and TRBJ2-1 gives the whole variable domain EAGVAQSPRYKIIEKRQSVAFWCNPISGHATLYWYQQILGQGPKLLIQFQNNGVVDDSQLPKDRFSAERLKGVDSTLKIQPAKLEDSAVYLCASSLLLRTQYNEQFFGPGTRLTVL.

The rearrangement uses TRBV15 and TRBJ1-5; the D is unclear. CDR1 is LNHNV and CDR2 is YYDKDF in the germline V gene (reference sequence). V was clipped by 2 bases and J by 4 bases, with 3 bases between them. The CDR3 has 12 residues. This chain's CDR3 is CATSRTNQPQHF. Written as DNA, the CDR3 is TGTGCCACCAGCAGAACGAATCAGCCCCAGCATTTT.

The CDR3 loop is CASTFGRGTEAFF. The CDR3 bases are TGCGCCAGCACCTTTGGGAGGGGAACTGAAGCTTTCTTT. V and J are TRBV5-1 and TRBJ1-1, with a weak D call TRBD1 (5 bases). Germline CDR1 reads SGHRS; CDR2 reads YFSETQ. V was cut by 6 bases and J by 5 bases, with 14 bases left in between. The CDR3 is 13 residues long. The full variable domain, its missing parts supplied by reference TRBV5-1 and TRBJ1-1, is KAGVTQTPRYLIKTRGQQVTLSCSPISGHRSVSWYQQTPGQGLQFLFEYFSETQRNKGNFPGRFSGRQFSNSRSEMNVSTLELGDSALYLCASTFGRGTEAFFGQGTRLTVV.

The chain recombines TRBV7-9 with TRBJ2-1; 7 bases fit TRBD2. Germline V gene sequence: CDR1 SEHNR, CDR2 FQNEAQ (reference sequence). The CDR3 has 20 amino acids. V shed 5 bases, J shed 4 bases, and the junction held 23 bases outside the gene matches. The CDR3 DNA is TGTGCCAGCAGCACCACGGACGTGGGCCGTGGTAGCGGGCTTTACAATGAGCAGTTCTTC. It codes for CASSTTDVGRGSGLYNEQFF.